The clone carrying this T cell receptor beta chain was recorded a few times. Its antigen remains unidentified. This sample is part of a study of T-cell memory formation after mild COVID-19. About the research overall: Among the donors, TCR clusters were largely specific to each donor.

TCRdb called the 5' RACE reads again in MiXCR, with one record for every CDR3 protein. The repertoire consists of some 65,000 distinct CDR3 sequences, with over 15% occurring once and the leading ten covering roughly a third. V was pared by 5 bases and J by 0 bases, with 10 bases of the junction left unmatched. Germline lookup yields CDR1 SEHNR and CDR2 FQNEAQ (reference sequence). This CDR3 is 17 amino acids long. Findings and caveats of the study: A second wave of clones peaked on day 37, and their SARS-CoV-2 specificity went unconfirmed. Day 15 to 85 contracting clones showed balanced CD4/CD8; day 15 to 37 expanders favored CD4+. Mainly in CM and EM were contracting CD4+ clones; CD8+ were in EMRA.

The genes are TRBV7-9 and TRBJ1-3, with TRBD1 identical over 7 bases. The clonotype comes from an adult woman who had mild COVID-19 (a few samples of this study predate the infection). Cell type and time point are not known. The sample comprised PBMCs or a T cell subset sorted from them (not recorded which). The CDR3 spells CASSPRQGEDSGNTIYF. In nucleotides, the CDR3 is TGTGCCAGCAGCCCCCGACAGGGAGAGGACTCTGGAAACACCATATATTTT. The complete variable domain, with remaining parts taken from reference TRBV7-9 and TRBJ1-3, reads DTGVSQNPRHKITKRGQNVTFRCDPISEHNRLYWYRQTLGQGPEFLTYFQNEAQLEKSRLLSDRFSAERPKGSFSTLEIQRTEQGDSAMYLCASSPRQGEDSGNTIYFGEGSWLTVV.